The rows below give T cell receptor beta chains drawn from one sample of a study of cytomegalovirus exposure and HLA in healthy donors. Assay: immunoSEQ multiplex PCR; the TCRdb copy retains only in-frame clones and omits some. The data show 130,000 to 150,000 clones, over 8% seen once. The sample consisted of PBMCs. Receptors were obtained from a male donor in good health and CMV-seronegative. The CDR3 runs from the conserved cysteine through the conserved F or W. The D gene is left open where the match is weak. Expanded clones are given a class, and other clones once, few, many or no size at all.

j_call d_call clone_size v_call cdr3_aa cdr3_nt
TRBJ2-7 TRBD2 few TRBV10-3 CAISQGLSGGSYEQYF TGTGCCATCAGCCAAGGCTTGAGCGGGGGGTCCTACGAGCAGTACTTC
TRBJ1-1 . . TRBV13 CASSFPGFPQRGNTEAFF TGTGCCAGCAGCTTCCCCGGGTTTCCTCAACGGGGGAACACTGAAGCTTTCTTT
TRBJ2-3 TRBD2 few TRBV29-1 CSAAGVTDTQYF TGCAGCGCCGCGGGGGTGACAGATACGCAGTATTTT
TRBJ1-2 . few TRBV10-3 CAISVGVRTYGYTF TGTGCCATCAGCGTAGGGGTACGAACCTATGGCTACACCTTC
TRBJ1-2 . few TRBV14 CASSRTRDYGYTF TGTGCCAGCAGCCGGACCAGGGACTATGGCTACACCTTC
TRBJ1-2 TRBD1 . TRBV6-6 CASSPLQGAWVYGYTF TGTGCCAGCAGCCCCTTACAGGGGGCATGGGTCTATGGCTACACCTTC
TRBJ1-2 TRBD1 few TRBV28 CASSSGTGSSYGYTF TGTGCCAGCAGTTCCGGGACAGGGTCCAGCTATGGCTACACCTTC
TRBJ2-3 . few TRBV6-5 CASSPRKALTDTQYF TGTGCCAGCAGCCCCAGGAAGGCCCTCACAGATACGCAGTATTTT
TRBJ1-2 TRBD1 . TRBV28 CASSLAGQGVDGYTF TGTGCCAGCAGTTTAGCGGGACAGGGGGTAGATGGCTACACCTTC
TRBJ1-5 TRBD1 few TRBV28 CASRDRGGQPQHF TGTGCCAGCAGAGACAGGGGTGGCCAGCCCCAGCATTTT
TRBJ1-1 . few TRBV7-2 CASSFTGKVMNTEAFF TGTGCCAGCAGCTTTACAGGGAAAGTGATGAACACTGAAGCTTTCTTT
TRBJ2-5 . . TRBV28 CASGSGGWKTQYF TGTGCCAGCGGGTCAGGGGGGTGGAAGACCCAGTACTTC
TRBJ2-3 TRBD1 few TRBV7-2 CASSLFGQGVGDTQYF TGTGCCAGCAGCTTATTCGGGCAGGGGGTTGGAGATACGCAGTATTTT
TRBJ1-1 . few TRBV7-8 CASSFYPPGNTEAFF TGTGCCAGCAGCTTTTACCCCCCCGGGAACACTGAAGCTTTCTTT
TRBJ1-2 TRBD1 . TRBV27 CASSEIGQGDYDGYTF TGTGCCAGCAGTGAGATCGGGCAGGGGGATTATGATGGCTACACCTTC
TRBJ1-5 TRBD1 . TRBV28 CASSSQGTGDQPQHF TGTGCCAGCAGCTCCCAGGGGACAGGGGACCAGCCCCAGCATTTT
TRBJ2-1 . . TRBV6-6 CASSYSITHEQFF TGTGCCAGCAGTTACTCTATAACTCATGAGCAGTTCTTC
TRBJ2-1 . . TRBV21-1 CASSMGLAGGHYNEQFF TGTGCCAGCAGCATGGGACTAGCGGGGGGGCACTACAATGAGCAGTTCTTC
TRBJ1-6 TRBD1 few TRBV5-4 CASSSGTGLTNSPLHF TGTGCCAGCAGTTCCGGGACAGGGTTGACTAATTCACCCCTCCACTTT
TRBJ1-1 . few TRBV6-5 CASSHGVNTEAFF TGTGCCAGCAGTCATGGAGTGAACACTGAAGCTTTCTTT
TRBJ1-1 TRBD1 few TRBV5-1 CASSSGQGVTEAFF TGCGCCAGCAGCTCCGGACAGGGAGTGACTGAAGCTTTCTTT
TRBJ1-1 TRBD1 . TRBV6-1 CASSGGTGGNTEAFF TGTGCCAGCAGTGGTGGGACAGGGGGGAACACTGAAGCTTTCTTT
TRBJ2-7 TRBD1 . TRBV10-3 CAISPGGDLFEQYF TGTGCCATCAGTCCAGGGGGCGATTTATTCGAGCAGTACTTC
TRBJ1-2 TRBD1 . TRBV10-3 CAIRDRGPGYGYTF TGTGCCATCAGGGACAGGGGGCCGGGCTATGGCTACACCTTC
TRBJ1-2 TRBD1 few TRBV6-6 CASSRPGQLLYGYTF TGTGCCAGCAGTCGACCGGGACAGCTACTCTATGGCTACACCTTC